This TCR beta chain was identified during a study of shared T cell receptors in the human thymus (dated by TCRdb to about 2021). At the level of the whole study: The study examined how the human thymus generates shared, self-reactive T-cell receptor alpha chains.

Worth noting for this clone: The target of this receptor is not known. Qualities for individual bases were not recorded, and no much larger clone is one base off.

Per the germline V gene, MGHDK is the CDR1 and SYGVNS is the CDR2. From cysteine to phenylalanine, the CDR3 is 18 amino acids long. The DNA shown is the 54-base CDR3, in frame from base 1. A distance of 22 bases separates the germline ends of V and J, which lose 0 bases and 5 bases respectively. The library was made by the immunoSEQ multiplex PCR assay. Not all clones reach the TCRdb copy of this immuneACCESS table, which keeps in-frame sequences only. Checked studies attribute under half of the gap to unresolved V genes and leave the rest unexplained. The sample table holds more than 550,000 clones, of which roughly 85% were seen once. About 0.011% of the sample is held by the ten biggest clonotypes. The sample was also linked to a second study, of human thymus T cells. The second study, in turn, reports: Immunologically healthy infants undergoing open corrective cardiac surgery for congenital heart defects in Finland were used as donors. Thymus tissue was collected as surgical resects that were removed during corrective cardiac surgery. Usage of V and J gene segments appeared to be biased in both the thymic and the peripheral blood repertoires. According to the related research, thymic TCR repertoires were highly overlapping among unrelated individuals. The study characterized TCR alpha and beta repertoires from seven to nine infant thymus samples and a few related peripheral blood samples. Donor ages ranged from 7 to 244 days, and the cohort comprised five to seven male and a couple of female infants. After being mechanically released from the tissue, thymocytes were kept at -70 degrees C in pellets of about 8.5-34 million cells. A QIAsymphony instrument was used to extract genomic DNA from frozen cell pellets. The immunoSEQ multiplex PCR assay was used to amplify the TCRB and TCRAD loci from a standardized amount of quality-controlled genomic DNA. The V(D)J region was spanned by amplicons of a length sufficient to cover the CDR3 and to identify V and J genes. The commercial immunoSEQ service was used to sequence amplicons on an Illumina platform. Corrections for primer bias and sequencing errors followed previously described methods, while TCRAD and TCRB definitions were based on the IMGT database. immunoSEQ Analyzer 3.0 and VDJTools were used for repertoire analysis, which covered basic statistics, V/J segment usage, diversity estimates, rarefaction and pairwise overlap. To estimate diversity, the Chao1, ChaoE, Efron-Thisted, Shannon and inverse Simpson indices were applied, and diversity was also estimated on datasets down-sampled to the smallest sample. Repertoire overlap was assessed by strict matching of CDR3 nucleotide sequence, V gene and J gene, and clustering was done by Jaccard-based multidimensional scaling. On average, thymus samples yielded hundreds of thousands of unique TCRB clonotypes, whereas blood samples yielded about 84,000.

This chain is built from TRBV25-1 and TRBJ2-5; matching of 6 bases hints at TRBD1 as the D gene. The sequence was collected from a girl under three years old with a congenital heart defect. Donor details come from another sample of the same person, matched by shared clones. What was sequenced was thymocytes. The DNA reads TGTGCCAGCAGTGAATACTTTTCAGAAGACAGGTTTTCGGAGACCCAGTACTTC. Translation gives CASSEYFSEDRFSETQYF. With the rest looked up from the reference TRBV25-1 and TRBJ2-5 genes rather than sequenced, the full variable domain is EADIYQTPRYLVIGTGKKITLECSQTMGHDKMYWYQQDPGMELHLIHYSYGVNSTEKGDLSSESTVSRIRTEHFPLTLESARPSHTSQYLCASSEYFSEDRFSETQYFGPGTRLLVL.